Each of the 3 T cell receptor beta chains below was sequenced from the same sample in a study of radiotherapy plus CTLA-4 blockade in lung cancer. Generated by immunoSEQ multiplex PCR, the TCRdb table keeps only in-frame clones and is missing some. The sample contains approximately 89,000 clones, roughly 79% of which appear only once. This sample comprised peripheral blood, obtained from a patient treated with radiotherapy plus ipilimumab. Receptor source: a human donor with non-small cell lung cancer who had a partial response to radiotherapy plus ipilimumab. Some clones in this sample may be carry-over from other donors' samples.

The chain uses TRBV7-2 and TRBJ1-2; tentatively, D is TRBD1 (6 bases). The germline gives CDR1 SGHTA, CDR2 FQGNSA. V dropped 3 bases and J dropped 7 bases, with 12 bases sitting between them. The CDR3 has 13 residues. CDR3 coding DNA: TGTGCCAGCAGCTTCAATTCAGGGGTTGGCTACACCTTC. Protein product: CASSFNSGVGYTF.

The chain uses TRBV29-1 and TRBJ2-5; no definite D call. The CDR3 spans 12 residues. The V and J ends lost 1 base and 2 bases respectively, with 5 bases between them. Germline V CDR1 and CDR2: SQVTM, ANQGSEA. The DNA of the CDR3 is TGCAGCGTTGAAGGCAGACAAGAGACCCAGTACTTC. Its protein is CSVEGRQETQYF.

V usage is TRBV6-5 and J usage is TRBJ1-2; the D is unclear. The CDR3 loop spans 14 amino acids. V was clipped by 5 bases and J by 3 bases, with 13 bases between them. CDR1 is MNHEY and CDR2 is SVGAGI in the germline V gene. Written as DNA, the CDR3 is TGTGCCAGCAGTGAATACCCGGGGTACTATGGCTACACCTTC. It translates to CASSEYPGYYGYTF.